This T cell receptor beta chain was captured by sequencing in a study of T-cell memory formation after mild COVID-19. Across the study: There were largely donor-specific TCR clusters.

Germline CDR1 is SEHNR and CDR2 is FQNEAQ (reference sequence). Trimming shortened V by 8 bases and J by 1 base, and 8 bases separated the two germline ends. CDR3 length: 12 amino acids. This clonotype has a count of ten or more. TCRdb analysed the 5' RACE reads with MiXCR anew, one entry per CDR3 protein. The sample shows over 70,000 distinct CDR3 sequences, approximately 16% of them seen only once. The V and J genes are TRBV7-9 and TRBJ1-1; no firm D call. Sequencing was done on a sample of PBMCs or a T cell subset sorted from them (not recorded which). The sequence was obtained from a man aged 18 to 29 who had mild COVID-19 (a few samples of this study predate the infection). Cell type and time point are not known. The chain's CDR3 is CASRAGNTEAFF. The CDR3 DNA follows: TGTGCCAGCCGCGCGGGGAACACTGAAGCTTTCTTT.